The rows below give T cell receptor beta chains drawn from one sample of a study of cytomegalovirus exposure and HLA in healthy donors. Sequencing used immunoSEQ multiplex PCR; TCRdb keeps in-frame clones, though not all of them. Among about 98,000 clones listed, roughly 81% were seen once. Sample: PBMCs. These receptors all come from a man aged 35 to 55 in good health and CMV-seronegative. Each CDR3 is given with its conserved first and last residue. Each record gives: J gene, D gene, clone size, V gene, CDR3 DNA, CDR3 protein. D genes are given only for firm matches. Rows may omit the clone size; those that give it use once, few, many or a size class.

>TRBJ2-1|NA|once|TRBV2
TGTGCCAGCAGTATTGAGGGGGGGTCCTACAATGAGCAGTTCTTC
CASSIEGGSYNEQFF
>TRBJ2-2|NA|once|TRBV28
TGTGCCAGCACTGTCCCAGGGATCACCGGGGAGCTGTTTTTT
CASTVPGITGELFF
>TRBJ2-1|TRBD1|NA|TRBV14
TGTGCCAGCAGCCAAGACAGGAACAGGGGGCGGAATGAGCAGTTCTTC
CASSQDRNRGRNEQFF
>TRBJ2-2|TRBD1|NA|TRBV27
TGTGCCAGCAGACCGCTGACAGGGTTGACCGGGGAGCTGTTTTTT
CASRPLTGLTGELFF
>TRBJ2-2|NA|NA|TRBV5-4
TGTGCCAGCAGCCCGGACAGCAAGAACACCGGGGAGCTGTTTTTT
CASSPDSKNTGELFF
>TRBJ1-5|TRBD1|once|TRBV29-1
TGCAGCGTTGGCCAGGGGGGCAATCAGCCCCAGCATTTT
CSVGQGGNQPQHF
>TRBJ2-7|TRBD2|NA|TRBV9
TGTGCCAGCAGCGGGAAGGCGGGGGGGCCGTACGAGCAGTACTTC
CASSGKAGGPYEQYF
>TRBJ1-3|TRBD1|NA|TRBV7-8
TGTGCCAGCAGCTCGACAGGGACTCGTGGAAACACCATATATTTT
CASSSTGTRGNTIYF
>TRBJ2-7|TRBD1|NA|TRBV7-9
TGTTCCAGCACCAGGGACAGGGGTTCCGAGCAGTACTTC
CSSTRDRGSEQYF
>TRBJ2-1|NA|NA|TRBV7-3
TGTGCCAGCAGCTTTTCGCTAGACAATGAGCAGTTCTTC
CASSFSLDNEQFF
>TRBJ2-7|NA|NA|TRBV10-2
TGCGCCGGCCACGAGCAGTACTTC
CAGHEQYF
>TRBJ2-1|NA|NA|TRBV10-3
TGTGCCACCCGGAAAGAAGGGGGAAATGAGCAGTTCTTC
CATRKEGGNEQFF
>TRBJ1-5|NA|NA|TRBV10-3
TGTGCCATCGGCGGGGGTGTAGATCAGCCCCAGCATTTT
CAIGGGVDQPQHF
>TRBJ2-1|TRBD2|NA|TRBV5-6
TGTGCCAGCAGATCGGGACTAGCCACCTACAATGAGCAGTTCTTC
CASRSGLATYNEQFF
>TRBJ2-1|TRBD2|NA|TRBV7-9
TGTGCCAGCAGCTTGGGGGGGAGTAGGTCCTACAATGAGCAGTTCTTC
CASSLGGSRSYNEQFF
>TRBJ2-3|TRBD2|NA|TRBV11-2
TGTGCCAGCAGCTCTCTAGCGGGGGGACGCACAGATACGCAGTATTTT
CASSSLAGGRTDTQYF
>TRBJ2-7|NA|NA|TRBV6-1
TGTGCCAGCAGTGTCACAGGGGGGGTCTACGAGCAGTACTTC
CASSVTGGVYEQYF
>TRBJ2-6|NA|NA|TRBV4-1
TGCGCCAGCAGGGCATTGGGGGCCAACGTCCTGACTTTC
CASRALGANVLTF
>TRBJ1-6|NA|NA|TRBV9
TGTGCCAGCAGCGTAGAGGCGAGGGATTCACCCCTCCACTTT
CASSVEARDSPLHF
>TRBJ2-7|TRBD1|NA|TRBV11-2
TGTGCCAGCACCAGGGACAGGGTGTCGACTAAGCAGTACTTC
CASTRDRVSTKQYF
>TRBJ2-7|NA|NA|TRBV6-5
TGTGCCAGCAGGACGGACTGGGGCTCCTACGAGCAGTACTTC
CASRTDWGSYEQYF
>TRBJ2-3|NA|NA|TRBV7-9
TGTGCCGGGGGACTGTTTGGCACAGATACGCAGTATTTT
CAGGLFGTDTQYF
>TRBJ1-1|NA|once|TRBV6-5
TGTGCCAGCAGCCAAAGGGGTCACACTGAAGCTTTCTTT
CASSQRGHTEAFF